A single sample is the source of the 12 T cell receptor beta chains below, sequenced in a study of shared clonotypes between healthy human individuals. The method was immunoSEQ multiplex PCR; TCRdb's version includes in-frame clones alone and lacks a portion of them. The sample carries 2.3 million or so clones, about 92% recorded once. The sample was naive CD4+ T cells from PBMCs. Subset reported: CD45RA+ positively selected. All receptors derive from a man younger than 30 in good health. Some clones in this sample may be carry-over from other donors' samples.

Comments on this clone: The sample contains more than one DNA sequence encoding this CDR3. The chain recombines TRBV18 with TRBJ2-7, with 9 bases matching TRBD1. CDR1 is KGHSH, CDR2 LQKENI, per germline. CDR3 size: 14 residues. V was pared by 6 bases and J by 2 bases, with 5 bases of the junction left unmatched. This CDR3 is CASSTGTGPYEQYF. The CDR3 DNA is TGTGCCAGCTCCACAGGGACAGGGCCCTACGAGCAGTACTTC.

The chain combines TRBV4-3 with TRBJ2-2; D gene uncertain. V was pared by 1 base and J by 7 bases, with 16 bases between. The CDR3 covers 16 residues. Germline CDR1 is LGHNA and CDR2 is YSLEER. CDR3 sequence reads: CASSQVLTKASGELFF. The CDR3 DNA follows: TGCGCCAGCAGCCAAGTCCTGACAAAGGCGAGCGGGGAGCTGTTTTTT.

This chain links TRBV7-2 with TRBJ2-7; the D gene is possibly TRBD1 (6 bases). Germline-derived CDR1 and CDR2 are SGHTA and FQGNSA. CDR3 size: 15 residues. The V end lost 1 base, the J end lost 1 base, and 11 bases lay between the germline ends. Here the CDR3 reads CASSLDRTASYEQYF. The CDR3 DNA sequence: TGTGCCAGCAGCTTAGACCGGACAGCGTCCTACGAGCAGTACTTC.

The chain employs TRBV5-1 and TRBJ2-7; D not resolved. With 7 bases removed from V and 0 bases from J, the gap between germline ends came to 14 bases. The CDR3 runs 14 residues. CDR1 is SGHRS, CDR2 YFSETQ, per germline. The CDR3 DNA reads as TGCGCCAGCGGTACGACCTCCAGCTCCTACGAGCAGTACTTC. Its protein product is CASGTTSSSYEQYF.

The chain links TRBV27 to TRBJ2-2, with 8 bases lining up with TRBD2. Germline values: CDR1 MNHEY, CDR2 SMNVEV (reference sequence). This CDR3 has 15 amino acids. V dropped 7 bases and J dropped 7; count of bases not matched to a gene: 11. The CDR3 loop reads CASTRSGSVDGELFF. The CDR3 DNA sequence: TGTGCCAGCACTCGAAGCGGGAGCGTGGACGGGGAGCTGTTTTTT.

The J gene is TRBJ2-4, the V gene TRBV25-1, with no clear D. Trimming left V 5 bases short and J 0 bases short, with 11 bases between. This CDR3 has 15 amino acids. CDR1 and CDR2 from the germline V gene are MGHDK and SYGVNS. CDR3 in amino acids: CASSSPQTAKNIQYF. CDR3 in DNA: TGTGCCAGCAGTTCCCCTCAAACAGCCAAAAACATTCAGTACTTC.

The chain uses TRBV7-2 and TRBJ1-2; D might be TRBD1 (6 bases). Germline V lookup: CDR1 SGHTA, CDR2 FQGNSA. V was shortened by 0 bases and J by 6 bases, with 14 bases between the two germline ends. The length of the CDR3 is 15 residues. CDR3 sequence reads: CASSLAQGGGDGYTF. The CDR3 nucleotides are TGTGCCAGCAGCTTAGCACAGGGTGGAGGCGATGGCTACACCTTC.

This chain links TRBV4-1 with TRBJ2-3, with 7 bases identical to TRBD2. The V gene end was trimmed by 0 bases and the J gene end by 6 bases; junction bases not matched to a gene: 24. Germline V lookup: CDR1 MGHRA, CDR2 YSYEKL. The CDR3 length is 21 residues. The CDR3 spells CASSQDFYLGGSPPQADTQYF. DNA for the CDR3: TGCGCCAGCAGCCAAGATTTTTATTTAGGCGGGAGCCCTCCCCAGGCGGATACGCAGTATTTT.

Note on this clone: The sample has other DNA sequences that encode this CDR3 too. In DNA, the CDR3 is TGCAGTGCTACAGAAAACTATGGCTACACCTTC. Its protein product is CSATENYGYTF. The chain employs TRBV20-1 and TRBJ1-2; unclear D gene. The CDR3 extends over 11 amino acids. The germline V gene has CDR1 DFQATT and CDR2 SNEGSKA (reference sequence). V was cut by 4 bases and J by 2 bases, with 5 bases left in between.

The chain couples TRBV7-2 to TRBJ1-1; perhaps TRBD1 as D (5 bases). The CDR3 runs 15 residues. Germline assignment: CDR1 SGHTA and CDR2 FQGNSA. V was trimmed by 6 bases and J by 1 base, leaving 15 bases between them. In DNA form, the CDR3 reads TGTGCCAGCAGACCAGGACGGGGGTCGAACACTGAAGCTTTCTTT. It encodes CASRPGRGSNTEAFF.

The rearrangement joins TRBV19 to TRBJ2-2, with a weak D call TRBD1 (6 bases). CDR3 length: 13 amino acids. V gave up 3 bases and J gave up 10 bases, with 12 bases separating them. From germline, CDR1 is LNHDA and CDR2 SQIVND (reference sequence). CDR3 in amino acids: CASSILGAEELFF. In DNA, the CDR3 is TGTGCCAGTAGTATCTTGGGGGCTGAGGAGCTGTTTTTT.

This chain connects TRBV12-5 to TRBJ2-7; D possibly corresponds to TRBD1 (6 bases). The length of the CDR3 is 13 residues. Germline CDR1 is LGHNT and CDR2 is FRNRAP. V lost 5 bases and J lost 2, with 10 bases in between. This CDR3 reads CASGVTGTYEQYF. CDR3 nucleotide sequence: TGTGCTAGTGGTGTGACAGGAACCTACGAGCAGTACTTC. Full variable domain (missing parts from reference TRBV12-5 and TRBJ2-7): DARVTQTPRHKVTEMGQEVTMRCQPILGHNTVFWYRQTMMQGLELLAYFRNRAPLDDSGMPKDRFSAEMPDATLATLKIQPSEPRDSAVYFCASGVTGTYEQYFGPGTRLTVT.